This TCR beta chain is drawn from a study of T cells in women clearing cervical HPV infection. The CDR3 spans 15 residues. V was trimmed by 1 base and J by 4 bases, leaving 14 bases between them. Germline V gene data show CDR1 as SNHLY and CDR2 as FYNNEI. Repertoires were generated with immunoSEQ multiplex PCR, while TCRdb's copy carries only in-frame clones and drops some. The listing contains 30,000 to 40,000 clones. As regards this clone: The CDR3 extends 3 residues past the end of the read, so its final part is completed from the germline J gene.

V and J are TRBV2 and TRBJ2-7; the D gene is possibly TRBD2 (6 bases). The sequenced material came from blood buffy coat. This receptor was obtained from a woman aged 18 to 75 with a cervical HPV16 infection that either progressed to CIN3+ or cleared (not recorded which). The sequenced CDR3 bases are TGTGCCAGCAGTGAAGAAAGGGGAGGTGTGTACGAG. Translating gives CASSEERGGVYE. The entire CDR3 protein is CASSEERGGVYEQYF.